This T cell receptor (beta chain) is from a study of cytomegalovirus exposure and HLA in healthy donors. Study-wide context: As an earlier analysis found, 150 million to 200 million T cells yielded about 120 million unique TCR beta sequences. Findings of the study overall: Published work reported that the classifier diagnosed cytomegalovirus status with high specificity and sensitivity. Rarity marked most TCR sequences, yet some public TCRs occurred in many donors.

The PCR employed 60 Vbeta primers together with 13 Jbeta primers. Sequencing was performed with immunoSEQ multiplex PCR; in TCRdb, only in-frame clones are kept and a portion is missing. The sample gives around 97,000 clones, 76% of which show up once; about 9.4% is in the top ten. J gave up 13 bases and V 2 bases, and 3 bases lay outside the gene matches. CDR3 length equals 11 residues. Germline assignment: CDR1 LNHNV and CDR2 YYDKDF (reference sequence). Turning to this clone: Its specificity is unknown.

Sequencing was carried out using PBMCs. The TCR comes from a woman in her late teens or twenties in good health and CMV-seropositive. The gene calls are TRBV15 and TRBJ2-5, with 8 positions matching TRBD2. The chain's CDR3 is CATSRSGTRYF. The CDR3 DNA is TGTGCCACCAGCAGATCCGGGACTAGGTACTTC.